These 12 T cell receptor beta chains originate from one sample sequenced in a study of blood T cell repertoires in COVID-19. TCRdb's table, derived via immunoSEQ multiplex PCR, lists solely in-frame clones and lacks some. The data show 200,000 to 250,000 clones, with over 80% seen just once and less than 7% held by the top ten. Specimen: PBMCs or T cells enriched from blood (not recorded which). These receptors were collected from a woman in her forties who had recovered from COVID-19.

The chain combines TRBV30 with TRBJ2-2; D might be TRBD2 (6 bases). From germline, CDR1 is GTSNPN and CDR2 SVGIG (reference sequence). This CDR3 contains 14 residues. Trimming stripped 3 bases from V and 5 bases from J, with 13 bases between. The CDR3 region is CAWRPGRGTGELFF. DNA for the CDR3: TGTGCCTGGAGGCCGGGACGGGGGACCGGGGAGCTGTTTTTT.

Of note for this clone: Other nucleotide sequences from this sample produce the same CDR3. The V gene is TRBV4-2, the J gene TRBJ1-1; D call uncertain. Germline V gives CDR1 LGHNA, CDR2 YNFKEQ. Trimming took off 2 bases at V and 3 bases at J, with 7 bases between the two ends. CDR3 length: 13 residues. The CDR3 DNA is TGTGCCAGCAGCCAAAGAGGTTACACTGAAGCTTTCTTT. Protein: CASSQRGYTEAFF.

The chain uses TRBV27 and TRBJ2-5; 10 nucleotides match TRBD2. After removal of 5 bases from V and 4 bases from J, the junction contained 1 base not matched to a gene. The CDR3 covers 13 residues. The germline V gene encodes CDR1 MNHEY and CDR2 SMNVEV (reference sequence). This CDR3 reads CASSLAGAETQYF. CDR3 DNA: TGTGCCAGCAGTCTAGCGGGAGCAGAGACCCAGTACTTC.

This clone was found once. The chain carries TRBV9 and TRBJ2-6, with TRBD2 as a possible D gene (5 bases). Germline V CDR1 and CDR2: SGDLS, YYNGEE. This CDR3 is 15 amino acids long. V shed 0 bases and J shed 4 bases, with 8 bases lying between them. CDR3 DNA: TGTGCCAGCAGCGTAGAGGGAGAGGGGGCCAACGTCCTGACTTTC. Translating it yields CASSVEGEGANVLTF.

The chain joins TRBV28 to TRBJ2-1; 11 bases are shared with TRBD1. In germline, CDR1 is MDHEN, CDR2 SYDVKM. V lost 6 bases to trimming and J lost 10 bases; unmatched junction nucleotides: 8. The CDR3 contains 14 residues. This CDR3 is CASRGRDRGNEQFF. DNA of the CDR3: TGTGCCAGCAGGGGCCGGGACAGGGGGAACGAGCAGTTCTTC. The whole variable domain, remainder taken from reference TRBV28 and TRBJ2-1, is DVKVTQSSRYLVKRTGEKVFLECVQDMDHENMFWYRQDPGLGLRLIYFSYDVKMKEKGDIPEGYSVSREKKERFSLILESASTNQTSMYLCASRGRDRGNEQFFGPGTRLTVL.

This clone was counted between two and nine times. The CDR3 here is CASSLWADRTETQYF. In DNA, the CDR3 is TGTGCCAGCAGCTTATGGGCCGACAGGACAGAGACCCAGTACTTC. The rearrangement links TRBV7-9 to TRBJ2-5, with D tentatively TRBD1 (6 bases). CDR3 length: 15 residues. Trimming removed 2 bases at V and 4 bases at J, with 14 bases between. Looked up from germline, CDR1 is SEHNR and CDR2 is FQNEAQ (reference sequence).

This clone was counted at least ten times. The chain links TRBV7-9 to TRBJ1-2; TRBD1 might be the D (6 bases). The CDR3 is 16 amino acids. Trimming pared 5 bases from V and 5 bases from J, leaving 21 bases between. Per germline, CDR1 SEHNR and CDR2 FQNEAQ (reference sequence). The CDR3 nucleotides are TGTGCCAGCAGCCCCAGCGGGGGCCGCTACGGTTATGGCTACACCTTC. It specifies CASSPSGGRYGYGYTF.

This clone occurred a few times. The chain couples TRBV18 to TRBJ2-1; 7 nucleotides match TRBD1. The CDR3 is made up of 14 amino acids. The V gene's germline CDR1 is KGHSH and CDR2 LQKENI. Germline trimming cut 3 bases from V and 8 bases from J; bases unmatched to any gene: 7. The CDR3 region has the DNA TGTGCCAGCTCACCGGGGAGCCAGGGGGATGAGCAGTTCTTC. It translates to CASSPGSQGDEQFF.

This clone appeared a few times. The CDR3 sequence is CASSLDSNSGNTIYF. The CDR3, as DNA: TGCGCCAGCAGCCTGGACAGCAACTCTGGAAACACCATATATTTT. The rearrangement joins TRBV4-1 to TRBJ1-3, with D perhaps matching TRBD1 (6 bases). From germline, CDR1 is MGHRA and CDR2 YSYEKL. The CDR3 sequence is 15 residues long. The germline V and J ends were trimmed by 4 bases and 0 bases, with 10 bases remaining between them.

The chain's CDR3 is CASSHRDRGEKLFF. CDR3 nucleotides: TGTGCCAGCAGCCACCGGGACAGGGGTGAAAAACTGTTTTTT. The chain links TRBV7-9 to TRBJ1-4; 10 bases are a match to TRBD1. V trimming: 5 bases; J trimming: 7 bases; junction bases outside the gene matches: 4. This CDR3 comprises 14 residues. Per germline, CDR1 SEHNR and CDR2 FQNEAQ (reference sequence). The whole variable domain, remainder taken from reference TRBV7-9 and TRBJ1-4, is DTGVSQNPRHKITKRGQNVTFRCDPISEHNRLYWYRQTLGQGPEFLTYFQNEAQLEKSRLLSDRFSAERPKGSFSTLEIQRTEQGDSAMYLCASSHRDRGEKLFFGSGTQLSVL.

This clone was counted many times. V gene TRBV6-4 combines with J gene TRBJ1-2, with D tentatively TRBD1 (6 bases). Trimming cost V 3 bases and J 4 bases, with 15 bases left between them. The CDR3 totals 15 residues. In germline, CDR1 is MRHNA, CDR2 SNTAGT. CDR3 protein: CASSEVAGASYGYTF. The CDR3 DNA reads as TGTGCCAGCAGTGAAGTAGCGGGGGCTAGCTATGGCTACACCTTC.

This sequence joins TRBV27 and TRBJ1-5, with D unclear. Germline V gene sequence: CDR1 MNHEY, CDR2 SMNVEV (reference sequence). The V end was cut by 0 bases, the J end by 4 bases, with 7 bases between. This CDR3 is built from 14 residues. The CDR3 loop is CASSLSDGNQPQHF. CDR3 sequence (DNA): TGTGCCAGCAGTTTATCCGACGGGAATCAGCCCCAGCATTTT.